The T cell receptor beta chain described here comes from a study of cytomegalovirus exposure and HLA in healthy donors. Study-level findings and limits: Common viral pathogens seemed, in a later analysis, to connect with several of the most significant clusters. A previous analysis found most TCR beta V segments productive roughly 90% or roughly 30% of the time. Researchers left out some V segments, among them TRBV6-2 and TRBV6-3, as indistinguishable. Later analysis identified a missense DCLRE1C variant that was linked to TCR beta V- and J-gene trimming.

As regards this clone: Its matching antigen is unknown.

Use of 60 Vbeta and 13 Jbeta primers characterized the PCR. Using immunoSEQ multiplex PCR, the repertoire was profiled, and TCRdb retains in-frame clones only, with some absent. The sample includes over 75,000 clones, 78% seen only once; the top ten take about 0.71%. Trimming at V came to 5 bases and at J to 1 base, leaving 7 bases not matched to a gene. Germline CDR1 is MDHEN and CDR2 is SYDVKM. The CDR3 runs to 15 residues. The sequencing sample was made of PBMCs. V gene TRBV28 combines with J gene TRBJ1-1, with 7 bases identical to TRBD1. This clonotype originated in an older woman in good health and CMV-seronegative. CDR3 in amino acids: CASSVARTGNTEAFF. CDR3 DNA sequence: TGTGCCAGCAGTGTGGCTCGGACAGGGAACACTGAAGCTTTCTTT.